These 25 T cell receptor beta chains came from one sample sequenced in a study of cytomegalovirus exposure and HLA in healthy donors. A multiplex PCR was run with 60 Vbeta primers and 13 Jbeta primers. TCRdb's copy holds only in-frame clones and misses some; the assay was immunoSEQ multiplex PCR. The data contain roughly 230,000 clones, about 93% of them seen just once; the ten biggest clones take up approximately 1.5%. Sequenced: PBMCs. Receptors were obtained from a girl aged 2 to 10 in good health and CMV-seronegative.

V is TRBV27 and J is TRBJ2-3; weak D call: TRBD2 (6 bases). Germline V CDR1 and CDR2: MNHEY, SMNVEV (reference sequence). This CDR3 has 18 amino acids. Trimming left V 5 bases short and J 2 bases short, with 23 bases between. The CDR3 DNA reads as TGTGCCAGCAGTCTATACGGATCTTTTCCGGGGGTCACAGATACGCAGTATTTT. It yields the protein CASSLYGSFPGVTDTQYF.

The chain uses TRBV5-4 and TRBJ2-7; D not resolved. The CDR3 totals 14 residues. CDR1 SGHNT and CDR2 YYREEE come from the germline V gene (reference sequence). V dropped 1 base and J dropped 0 bases, with 8 bases sitting between them. This chain's CDR3 is CASSLSTSSYEQYF. CDR3 nucleotide sequence: TGTGCCAGCAGCTTGTCGACATCCTCCTACGAGCAGTACTTC.

The chain combines TRBV10-3 with TRBJ2-1, with TRBD2 identical over 8 bases. Germline CDR1 is ENHRY and CDR2 is SYGVKD. The CDR3 contains 16 residues. J gave up 4 bases and V 0 bases, and 5 bases lay outside the gene matches. CDR3 bases: TGTGCCATCAGTGAGTCCGGGGTAGCGGGGTACAATGAGCAGTTCTTC. This encodes CAISESGVAGYNEQFF.

The rearrangement joins TRBV5-6 to TRBJ1-5; possible D gene TRBD1, 6 bases. The V end lost 1 base, the J end lost 2 bases, and 13 bases lay between the germline ends. The germline CDR1 and CDR2 sequences are SGHDT and YYEEEE. The CDR3 has 16 amino acids. The DNA for the CDR3 is TGTGCCAGCAGCTTGACAGGGACTATCGGCAATCAGCCCCAGCATTTT. Protein product: CASSLTGTIGNQPQHF.

The chain is built from TRBV5-6 and TRBJ2-1, with TRBD2 matching 8 bases. This CDR3 region has 15 residues. Per germline, CDR1 SGHDT and CDR2 YYEEEE. V was clipped by 4 bases and J by 5 bases; unmatched bases: 8. Here the CDR3 reads CASSTPGGVNNEQFF. The CDR3 region has the DNA TGTGCCAGCAGCACCCCGGGGGGGGTAAACAATGAGCAGTTCTTC.

The chain is built from TRBV10-1 and TRBJ2-7; TRBD1 is a possible D gene (5 bases). The V end lost 8 bases, the J end lost 3 bases, and 23 bases lay between the germline ends. This CDR3 has 16 amino acids. From germline, CDR1 is WNHNN and CDR2 SYGVQD (reference sequence). The CDR3 here is CASRSDDGGANYEQYF. The DNA for the CDR3 is TGCGCCAGCCGCTCCGACGATGGTGGGGCTAACTACGAGCAGTACTTC.

This chain uses TRBV16 with TRBJ2-7, with D possibly being TRBD1 (6 bases). Germline V gives CDR1 KGHSY, CDR2 FQNENV. CDR3 length: 14 amino acids. Between the trimmed V and J ends, which lost 4 bases and 1 base, there was a span of 11 bases. The CDR3 region has the DNA TGTGCCAGCAGCCGTCCAGGACAGTCCTACGAGCAGTACTTC. It specifies CASSRPGQSYEQYF.

The chain couples TRBV2 to TRBJ2-7; 14 bases fit TRBD2. Germline V gives CDR1 SNHLY, CDR2 FYNNEI. V dropped 6 bases and J dropped 6; count of bases not matched to a gene: 7. CDR3 size: 15 residues. The DNA for the CDR3 is TGTGCCAGCAGGGGCGGGACTAGCGGGAGAGTCGAGCAGTACTTC. It is translated as CASRGGTSGRVEQYF.

The gene calls are TRBV10-3 and TRBJ2-1; D unclear. V shed 5 bases and J shed 5 bases, with 4 bases lying between them. The CDR3 contains 11 residues. In germline, CDR1 is ENHRY, CDR2 SYGVKD. The CDR3 protein is CAISPNNEQFF. The CDR3 nucleotides are TGTGCCATCAGTCCCAACAATGAGCAGTTCTTC.

This sequence joins TRBV28 and TRBJ1-5; possibly TRBD1 for D (6 bases). Per germline, CDR1 MDHEN and CDR2 SYDVKM. The CDR3 runs 14 residues. V lost 5 bases, J lost 0 bases, and 8 bases lay in between. The CDR3 DNA sequence: TGTGCCAGCAGTCGGACAGATAGCAATCAGCCCCAGCATTTT. This gives the protein CASSRTDSNQPQHF.

This clone has just a few counts. The rearrangement links TRBV6-6 to TRBJ2-1; possibly TRBD2 for D (5 bases). The length of the CDR3 is 15 residues. Deletions cut 7 bases from V and 0 bases from J, with 13 bases between. CDR1 is MNHNY, CDR2 SVGAGI, per germline (reference sequence). The CDR3 bases are TGTGCCAGCAATAAAGCGGTTAGCTCCTACAATGAGCAGTTCTTC. Protein: CASNKAVSSYNEQFF.

A few counts support this clone. The chain recombines TRBV29-1 with TRBJ2-7, with a possible D match to TRBD2 (6 bases). CDR1 is SQVTM and CDR2 is ANQGSEA in the germline V gene. The V end lost 6 bases, the J end lost 7 bases, and 10 bases lay between the germline ends. This CDR3 contains 10 residues. CDR3 in amino acids: CSVGGLEQYF. The CDR3 DNA sequence: TGCAGCGTCGGAGGGCTGGAGCAGTACTTC.

V usage is TRBV6-5 and J usage is TRBJ1-2; possible D gene TRBD1, 6 bases. Germline loops: CDR1 MNHEY, CDR2 SVGAGI. With 4 bases removed from V and 9 bases from J, the gap between germline ends came to 12 bases. The CDR3 contains 12 residues. The CDR3 spells CASSWAQGSYTF. The DNA of the CDR3 is TGTGCCAGCAGTTGGGCACAGGGAAGCTACACCTTC.

The chain carries TRBV20-1 and TRBJ1-1; maybe TRBD1 (5 bases). The CDR3 spans 11 residues. The V and J ends lost 5 bases and 3 bases respectively, with 7 bases between them. Germline lookup yields CDR1 DFQATT and CDR2 SNEGSKA (reference sequence). Written as DNA, the CDR3 is TGCAGTGCTGGGGGGGACACTGAAGCTTTCTTT. It codes for CSAGGDTEAFF.

The chain carries TRBV4-2 and TRBJ2-2; the match to TRBD2 covers 7 bases. The CDR3 loop spans 17 amino acids. Germline loops: CDR1 LGHNA, CDR2 YNFKEQ. Trimming removed 3 bases from V and 1 base from J; junction bases left unmatched: 8. Here the CDR3 DNA reads TGTGCCAGCAGCCAGCCTGGGGAGGGTGTGAACACCGGGGAGCTGTTTTTT. Its protein is CASSQPGEGVNTGELFF.

On this clone itself: The sample carries other DNA sequences with the same CDR3. The gene calls are TRBV7-9 and TRBJ2-3, with D unclear. CDR1 and CDR2 from the germline V gene are SEHNR and FQNEAQ (reference sequence). This CDR3 contains 12 residues. Trimming removed 4 bases at V and 3 bases at J, with 5 bases between. CDR3 region: CASSSSTDTQYF. The CDR3 region has the DNA TGTGCCAGCAGCTCCTCGACAGATACGCAGTATTTT.

The J gene is TRBJ2-7, the V gene TRBV7-9; 7 bases map to TRBD2. Per the germline V gene, CDR1 is SEHNR and CDR2 is FQNEAQ (reference sequence). The CDR3 is 15 amino acids. With V trimmed by 5 bases and J by 2 bases, 9 bases remained unmatched. The CDR3 coding sequence is TGTGCCAGCAGCGTCTGGGAGCGGGAACCCTACGAGCAGTACTTC. Translation: CASSVWEREPYEQYF.

The V gene is TRBV7-2, the J gene TRBJ2-7, with unresolved D. Trimming pared 3 bases from V and 4 bases from J, leaving 7 bases between. CDR1 is SGHTA, CDR2 FQGNSA, per germline. This CDR3 has 12 residues. The CDR3 region is CASSFSLYEQYF. Written as DNA, the CDR3 is TGTGCCAGCAGCTTCTCCTTATACGAGCAGTACTTC.

This clone was seen once. The chain is built from TRBV6-4 and TRBJ2-2; TRBD2 agrees at 10 bases. With 6 bases clipped from V and 3 bases from J, the junction kept 1 base outside the gene matches. CDR1 and CDR2 from the germline V gene are MRHNA and SNTAGT. CDR3 length: 14 amino acids. The CDR3 sequence is CASRLAGYTGELFF. The DNA of the CDR3 is TGTGCCAGCAGACTAGCGGGGTACACCGGGGAGCTGTTTTTT.

The chain couples TRBV5-5 to TRBJ2-2, with D maybe TRBD1 (6 bases). Looked up from germline, CDR1 is SGHKS and CDR2 is YYEKEE (reference sequence). The V end was cut by 5 bases, the J end by 4 bases, with 9 bases between. The CDR3 loop spans 13 amino acids. Here the CDR3 reads CASRPGATGELFF. In nucleotides, the CDR3 is TGTGCCAGCAGGCCAGGGGCCACCGGGGAGCTGTTTTTT.

The chain has TRBV9 and TRBJ2-7; the match to TRBD2 covers 10 bases. V trimming: 0 bases; J trimming: 0 bases; junction bases outside the gene matches: 3. Per the germline V gene, CDR1 is SGDLS and CDR2 is YYNGEE. The CDR3 is made up of 16 amino acids. Written as DNA, the CDR3 is TGTGCCAGCAGCGTAGGACTAGCGGGTGACTCCTACGAGCAGTACTTC. Amino acids: CASSVGLAGDSYEQYF.

In DNA, the CDR3 is TGCGCCAGCAGCTTTTTAGCGGGGAGCTCCTACAATGAGCAGTTCTTC. This gives the protein CASSFLAGSSYNEQFF. This chain connects TRBV5-1 to TRBJ2-1, with 8 bases lining up with TRBD2. This CDR3 contains 16 residues. Germline V gene data show CDR1 as SGHRS and CDR2 as YFSETQ. Trimming cost V 2 bases and J 0 bases; bases outside gene matches: 4.

The rearrangement links TRBV28 to TRBJ1-5; TRBD1 aligns across 7 bases. This CDR3 contains 14 residues. V gave up 6 bases and J gave up 2 bases; unmatched junction bases: 4. Per the germline V gene, CDR1 is MDHEN and CDR2 is SYDVKM. The DNA for the CDR3 is TGTGCCAGCAGCCCCGGGACAGGCAATCAGCCCCAGCATTTT. Amino acid sequence: CASSPGTGNQPQHF.

This clone has more than one count but fewer than ten. V usage is TRBV5-6 and J usage is TRBJ2-2; 10 bases are a match to TRBD2. V shed 5 bases and J 3 bases; nucleotides not matched to a gene: 7. Germline V gene data show CDR1 as SGHDT and CDR2 as YYEEEE. CDR3 length: 16 amino acids. For the CDR3, the DNA is TGTGCCAGCAGTCCAACTAGCGGGGCCTACACCGGGGAGCTGTTTTTT. Amino acids: CASSPTSGAYTGELFF.

The chain links TRBV6-5 to TRBJ2-5; possible D gene TRBD2, 6 bases. The J call is in doubt because the DNA end fits TRBJ2-7 better. Per the germline V gene, CDR1 is MNHEY and CDR2 is SVGAGI. The CDR3 sequence is 11 residues long. CDR3 loop: CATLVGGEQYF. The CDR3 DNA sequence: TGTGCCACCCTTGTGGGAGGCGAGCAGTACTTC.